These 25 T cell receptor beta chains were sequenced from one sample in a study of PD-L1 blockade in urothelial cancer. Produced via immunoSEQ multiplex PCR; TCRdb's table is partial and in-frame only. Of about 30,000 clones in the sample, approximately 87% were seen once. The sample consisted of PBMCs, taken around atezolizumab (anti-PD-L1) treatment. The origin of the receptors is a man in his fifties with urothelial cancer.

This clone appeared a single time. The rearrangement uses TRBV7-6 and TRBJ2-6, with D possibly matching TRBD1 (5 bases). Looked up from germline, CDR1 is SGHVS and CDR2 is FNYEAQ. The ends were cut back, 5 bases at V and 11 bases at J, with 10 bases in the middle. The CDR3 sequence is 12 residues long. This CDR3 reads CASSGPGYVLTF. CDR3 nucleotide sequence: TGTGCCAGCAGCGGTCCAGGGTACGTCCTGACTTTC.

The genes are TRBV9 and TRBJ2-1; D possibly corresponds to TRBD1 (6 bases). The CDR3 totals 17 residues. Trimming took off 0 bases at V and 3 bases at J, with 16 bases between the two ends. Germline CDR1 SGDLS, CDR2 YYNGEE. DNA for the CDR3: TGTGCCAGCAGCGTAGCCCGTACCCCGACAGGCTACAATGAGCAGTTCTTC. Encoded protein: CASSVARTPTGYNEQFF.

This clone has more than one count but fewer than ten. The chain couples TRBV4-3 to TRBJ1-1, with D possibly being TRBD1 (5 bases). Trimming shortened V by 4 bases and J by 4 bases, and 10 bases separated the two germline ends. The germline V gene encodes CDR1 LGHNA and CDR2 YSLEER. The CDR3 has 13 residues. CDR3 protein: CASSREGSTEAFF. The CDR3 nucleotides are TGCGCCAGCAGCCGAGAGGGGAGCACTGAAGCTTTCTTT.

The V call is TRBV28, the J call TRBJ1-5, with TRBD1 matching 7 bases. The length of the CDR3 is 18 residues. Germline V gene sequence: CDR1 MDHEN, CDR2 SYDVKM. Losses at the gene ends were 3 bases for V and 7 bases for J; bases not matched to a gene: 18. The CDR3 coding sequence is TGTGCCAGCAGTTTCGGGAGACAGGGTGGAAAAGTACGACAGCCCCAGCATTTT. Protein sequence: CASSFGRQGGKVRQPQHF.

Turning to this clone: Other DNA sequences of this sample code for an identical CDR3. V gene TRBV27 combines with J gene TRBJ1-6; 10 positions match TRBD1. V shed 9 bases, J shed 0 bases, and the junction held 14 bases outside the gene matches. The CDR3 is made up of 19 amino acids. Germline V gives CDR1 MNHEY, CDR2 SMNVEV (reference sequence). The CDR3 loop is CASTQRQGAVLSYNSPLHF. The CDR3 coding sequence is TGTGCCAGTACCCAACGACAGGGGGCTGTCCTCTCCTATAATTCACCCCTCCACTTT.

This clone was picked up one time. V usage is TRBV6-1 and J usage is TRBJ2-7; weak D call: TRBD1 (6 bases). Trimming cost V 6 bases and J 3 bases, with 9 bases left between them. Looked up from germline, CDR1 is MNHNS and CDR2 is SASEGT. The CDR3 covers 12 residues. The CDR3 sequence: CASRDRFYEQYF. CDR3 sequence (DNA): TGTGCCAGCAGAGACAGGTTCTACGAGCAGTACTTC.

The chain is built from TRBV19 and TRBJ1-1, with D unclear. The germline V gene has CDR1 LNHDA and CDR2 SQIVND (reference sequence). V dropped 7 bases and J dropped 2 bases, with 14 bases sitting between them. The CDR3 sequence is 14 residues long. In nucleotides, the CDR3 is TGTGCCAGTACCCCCGGAGTGGTTAACACTGAAGCTTTCTTT. It is translated as CASTPGVVNTEAFF.

The rearrangement uses TRBV12-5 and TRBJ2-7; 8 bases match TRBD1. The CDR3 is made up of 15 amino acids. The germline CDR1 and CDR2 sequences are LGHNT and FRNRAP. The V and J ends lost 1 base and 3 bases, in that order; junction bases with no gene match: 5. The CDR3 reads CASGLDRGVFYEQYF. The CDR3 DNA reads TGTGCTAGTGGTTTGGACAGGGGGGTCTTCTACGAGCAGTACTTC.

For the CDR3, the DNA is TGTGCCAGCAGCTTAGTACAAAGATGGGAGACCCAGTACTTC. Encoded protein: CASSLVQRWETQYF. The chain couples TRBV11-2 to TRBJ2-5; no definite D call. This CDR3 has 14 amino acids. CDR1 is SGHAT, CDR2 FQNNGV, per germline. Trimming pared 1 base from V and 5 bases from J, leaving 11 bases between.

V usage is TRBV11-2 and J usage is TRBJ2-1; TRBD2 agrees at 7 bases. Germline assignment: CDR1 SGHAT and CDR2 FQNNGV. V lost 6 bases, J lost 16 bases, and 12 bases stayed unmatched. The CDR3 is made up of 12 amino acids. This chain's CDR3 is CASSSSGRRKFF. In nucleotides, the CDR3 is TGTGCCAGCAGTTCTTCCGGGAGGCGGAAATTCTTC.

The chain joins TRBV11-2 to TRBJ2-7; TRBD2 is a possible D gene (6 bases). V was cut by 5 bases and J by 5 bases, with 19 bases left in between. The CDR3 loop spans 15 amino acids. CDR1 and CDR2 (germline): SGHAT, FQNNGV. The CDR3 bases are TGTGCCAGCAGCATCAGTCCGGCGGGACGGGACGAGCAGTACTTC. Protein sequence: CASSISPAGRDEQYF.

This clone was counted once. This chain links TRBV10-3 with TRBJ2-5; 11 bases are shared with TRBD2. CDR1 and CDR2 from the germline V gene are ENHRY and SYGVKD. J gave up 7 bases and V 4 bases, and 11 bases lay outside the gene matches. The CDR3 is 16 residues long. Here the CDR3 reads CAISAASTSGTGTQYF. The CDR3 nucleotides are TGTGCCATCAGTGCGGCTTCGACTAGCGGGACCGGGACCCAGTACTTC.

The chain combines TRBV27 with TRBJ2-7; 9 bases agree with TRBD2. This CDR3 is built from 14 residues. Germline loops: CDR1 MNHEY, CDR2 SMNVEV (reference sequence). V was clipped by 6 bases and J by 6 bases; unmatched bases: 9. The CDR3 here is CASSSLAGRSEQYF. The CDR3 nucleotides are TGTGCCAGCAGCTCACTAGCGGGCCGAAGCGAGCAGTACTTC.

This clone was counted once. The rearrangement joins TRBV28 to TRBJ2-1; TRBD2 might be the D (7 bases). Per the germline V gene, CDR1 is MDHEN and CDR2 is SYDVKM. V was clipped by 1 base and J by 7 bases, with 11 bases between them. The CDR3 runs 14 residues. CDR3 in DNA: TGTGCCAGCAGTTTATACAGGGAGGGTAATGAGCAGTTCTTC. Its protein is CASSLYREGNEQFF.

The chain uses TRBV5-1 and TRBJ1-1, with D possibly TRBD1 on 5 matching bases. This CDR3 spans 14 amino acids. CDR1 is SGHRS and CDR2 is YFSETQ in the germline V gene. V lost 4 bases and J 2 bases, leaving 12 bases between the germline ends. As DNA, the CDR3 is TGCGCCAGCAGCCTAACGGGACTTAACACTGAAGCTTTCTTT. Amino acid sequence: CASSLTGLNTEAFF.

The chain recombines TRBV18 with TRBJ1-5; possible D gene TRBD1, 5 bases. CDR1 and CDR2 from the germline V gene are KGHSH and LQKENI. The CDR3 has 14 amino acids. Between the trimmed V and J ends, which lost 6 bases and 0 bases, there was a span of 9 bases. The CDR3 protein is CASSRAFSNQPQHF. CDR3 in DNA: TGTGCCAGCTCCAGGGCTTTTAGCAATCAGCCCCAGCATTTT.

This clone has only a few counts. J is TRBJ2-1 and V is TRBV5-1; D may be TRBD2 (7 bases). The CDR3 spans 17 residues. Trimming removed 0 bases at V and 5 bases at J, with 18 bases between. Germline V gene data show CDR1 as SGHRS and CDR2 as YFSETQ. The CDR3 DNA is TGCGCCAGCAGCTTGGCGGTTAGGGGGGGGGCCCACAATGAGCAGTTCTTC. Translation: CASSLAVRGGAHNEQFF.

The gene calls are TRBV5-5 and TRBJ2-1; D perhaps matches TRBD1 (6 bases). CDR3 length: 14 residues. Trimming took off 7 bases at V and 4 bases at J, with 15 bases between the two ends. Germline V lookup: CDR1 SGHKS, CDR2 YYEKEE (reference sequence). This CDR3 is CASLGAGAYNEQFF. In DNA form, the CDR3 reads TGTGCCAGCTTAGGGGCAGGGGCGTACAATGAGCAGTTCTTC.

The chain links TRBV28 to TRBJ1-5, with unresolved D. This CDR3 region has 13 residues. Trimming took off 6 bases at V and 5 bases at J, with 11 bases between the two ends. The germline CDR1 and CDR2 sequences are MDHEN and SYDVKM. CDR3 in DNA: TGTGCCAGCAGCCCGAGAGGAGATCAGCCCCAGCATTTT. This gives the protein CASSPRGDQPQHF.

The J gene is TRBJ2-7, the V gene TRBV19; 9 bases are a match to TRBD1. The germline V gene encodes CDR1 LNHDA and CDR2 SQIVND (reference sequence). The ends lost 6 bases at V and 2 bases at J; junction bases unmatched: 8. This CDR3 region has 15 residues. In nucleotides, the CDR3 is TGTGCCAGTAGACAGACAGGGGGGGGAACCTACGAGCAGTACTTC. This gives the protein CASRQTGGGTYEQYF.

The chain recombines TRBV29-1 with TRBJ1-1, with a tentative D call TRBD1 (6 bases). The V gene's germline CDR1 is SQVTM and CDR2 ANQGSEA. V lost 7 bases and J lost 0, with 12 bases in between. This CDR3 spans 13 amino acids. This chain's CDR3 is CSGNRELNTEAFF. The CDR3 region has the DNA TGCAGCGGCAACAGGGAACTGAACACTGAAGCTTTCTTT. The whole variable domain, remainder taken from reference TRBV29-1 and TRBJ1-1, is SAVISQKPSRDICQRGTSLTIQCQVDSQVTMMFWYRQQPGQSLTLIATANQGSEATYESGFVIDKFPISRPNLTFSTLTVSNMSPEDSSIYLCSGNRELNTEAFFGQGTRLTVV.

V is TRBV30 and J is TRBJ2-1, with TRBD2 matching over 13 bases. The V and J ends lost 4 bases and 7 bases, in that order; junction bases with no gene match: 10. Germline loops: CDR1 GTSNPN, CDR2 SVGIG (reference sequence). This CDR3 contains 16 residues. The CDR3 loop is CAWTPRTSGGGNEQFF. CDR3 DNA sequence: TGTGCCTGGACCCCCCGAACTAGCGGGGGGGGAAATGAGCAGTTCTTC.

The gene calls are TRBV11-3 and TRBJ2-6; 7 bases are shared with TRBD1. After removal of 4 bases from V and 0 bases from J, the junction contained 9 bases not matched to a gene. Germline V CDR1 and CDR2: SGHNT, YENEEA. The CDR3 runs to 18 residues. CDR3 bases: TGTGCCAGCAGCTCGCCGGGACAGCCCGACTCTGGGGCCAACGTCCTGACTTTC. Translated, it gives CASSSPGQPDSGANVLTF. The whole variable domain, remainder taken from reference TRBV11-3 and TRBJ2-6, is EAGVVQSPRYKIIEKKQPVAFWCNPISGHNTLYWYLQNLGQGPELLIRYENEEAVDDSQLPKDRFSAERLKGVDSTLKIQPAELGDSAVYLCASSSPGQPDSGANVLTFGAGSRLTVL.

The rearrangement uses TRBV7-6 and TRBJ2-2; 7 bases map to TRBD2. Germline-derived CDR1 and CDR2 are SGHVS and FNYEAQ. CDR3 length: 15 amino acids. Losses at the gene ends were 7 bases for V and 0 bases for J; bases not matched to a gene: 5. The CDR3 here is CASTGGPANTGELFF. For the CDR3, the DNA is TGTGCCAGCACGGGGGGACCCGCGAACACCGGGGAGCTGTTTTTT.

The chain employs TRBV19 and TRBJ2-7; 8 positions match TRBD1. The CDR3 length is 15 residues. Germline loops: CDR1 LNHDA, CDR2 SQIVND (reference sequence). The V segment lost 3 bases and the J segment 2 bases; nucleotides outside the gene matches: 6. This CDR3 reads CASSIPGQVPYEQYF. CDR3 bases: TGTGCCAGTAGTATCCCGGGACAGGTTCCCTACGAGCAGTACTTC.